These T cell receptor beta chains were read from a single sample in a study of blood T cell repertoires in COVID-19. Only in-frame clones appear in the TCRdb table, and some are missing; sequencing was by immunoSEQ multiplex PCR. Of over 300,000 clones detected, roughly 89% appear once; the ten largest clones hold 6.5%. Source material: peripheral blood. Receptors were obtained from a man between 18 and 35 years old with active or convalescent COVID-19. CDR3s include the opening cysteine and the closing phenylalanine or tryptophan. A D gene is named only where the DNA matches it firmly. Not all rows give a size; the values are once, few, many and, for expanded clones, a class.

size	V	D	length	J	CDR3	DNA
.	TRBV20-1	.	11	TRBJ1-2	CSARVTDGYTF	TGCAGTGCTAGAGTTACAGATGGCTACACCTTC
.	TRBV7-2	.	16	TRBJ1-1	CASSPQPQGLNTEAFF	TGTGCCAGCAGCCCTCAGCCCCAGGGGTTGAACACTGAAGCTTTCTTT
.	TRBV28	.	14	TRBJ2-7	CASSLGQGTYEQYF	TGTGCCAGCAGTTTAGGGCAGGGAACCTACGAGCAGTACTTC
.	TRBV29-1	.	16	TRBJ2-1	CSVEDRSSVSYNEQFF	TGCAGCGTTGAAGATCGTTCTAGCGTATCCTACAATGAGCAGTTCTTC
once	TRBV7-8	.	14	TRBJ2-2	CASSFAGFTGELFF	TGTGCCAGCAGCTTTGCGGGATTCACCGGGGAGCTGTTTTTT
.	TRBV4-3	TRBD2	13	TRBJ2-1	CAFPGRVYNEQFF	TGCGCTTTCCCCGGGAGGGTCTACAATGAGCAGTTCTTC
.	TRBV6-2/TRBV6-3	.	14	TRBJ2-1	CASSYSEVWNEQFF	TGTGCCAGCAGTTACTCGGAGGTCTGGAATGAGCAGTTCTTC
once	TRBV29-1	.	10	TRBJ2-3	CSGKGDTQYF	TGCAGCGGGAAGGGGGATACGCAGTATTTT
.	TRBV7-2	TRBD1	12	TRBJ2-7	CASALTGPEQYF	TGTGCCAGCGCATTGACAGGGCCCGAGCAGTACTTC
.	TRBV7-8	TRBD1	20	TRBJ2-5	CASSVAPGTGGLGAGETQYF	TGTGCCAGCAGCGTTGCCCCCGGGACAGGGGGCCTTGGGGCGGGGGAGACCCAGTACTTC
.	TRBV3-1/TRBV3-2	.	15	TRBJ1-5	CASSQPIDRNQPQHF	TGTGCCAGCAGCCAGCCGATAGACAGAAATCAGCCCCAGCATTTT
once	TRBV27	.	14	TRBJ2-1	CASSLQGPFNEQFF	TGTGCCAGCAGTCTACAGGGACCGTTCAATGAGCAGTTCTTC
.	TRBV7-9	.	13	TRBJ2-2	CASSLEEAGELFF	TGTGCCAGCAGCTTAGAGGAGGCCGGGGAGCTGTTTTTT
.	TRBV19	TRBD1	15	TRBJ1-1	CASHGQGVRGTEAFF	TGTGCCAGTCACGGACAGGGGGTACGTGGCACTGAAGCTTTCTTT
.	TRBV5-8	.	17	TRBJ2-5	CASSLVEGHRFGETQYF	TGTGCCAGCAGCTTGGTTGAAGGACATCGTTTTGGAGAGACCCAGTACTTC
.	TRBV19	.	17	TRBJ2-2	CASSIWSAEVSTGELFF	TGTGCCAGTAGTATATGGTCTGCCGAGGTGAGCACCGGGGAGCTGTTTTTT
.	TRBV6-6	.	14	TRBJ1-2	CASSYGPGVGGYTF	TGTGCCAGCAGTTACGGACCCGGGGTGGGTGGCTACACCTTC
.	TRBV11-2	.	14	TRBJ1-6	CASSKMGGSSPLHF	TGTGCCAGCAGCAAGATGGGGGGGTCATCACCCCTCCACTTT
.	TRBV27	TRBD1	15	TRBJ2-7	CASSRKGQASYEQYF	TGTGCCAGCAGTCGGAAGGGACAGGCTTCCTACGAGCAGTACTTC
.	TRBV6-5	TRBD1	13	TRBJ2-2	CAAGQDRTGELFF	TGTGCCGCGGGACAGGACCGAACCGGGGAGCTGTTTTTT
.	TRBV6-2/TRBV6-3	TRBD1	13	TRBJ2-7	CASSYGTGSEQYF	TGTGCCAGCAGTTACGGGACAGGGAGTGAGCAGTACTTC
.	TRBV6-5	TRBD1	15	TRBJ1-3	CASSRTGRKGDTIYF	TGTGCCAGCAGCCGGACAGGGAGAAAGGGGGACACCATATATTTT